This T cell receptor beta chain stems from a study of T-cell reconstitution after alpha-beta-depleted transplantation in children (dated by TCRdb to 2015 to 2016). At the level of the whole study: The study quantitatively tracked T-cell immune reconstitution after TCRalphabeta/CD19-depleted allogeneic hematopoietic cell transplantation in children using TCR repertoire profiling. What the work shows at the level of the full study, not this receptor alone: The frequencies of hyperexpanded clones fell over the following months, and after one year, T-cell counts and TCRbeta diversity were mostly attributed to newly produced T cells. The apparently early recovery of alphabetaT-cell counts about two months after transplant reportedly depended on only several hundred rapidly expanded clones that came from non-depleted graft cells. In some patients, the high TCRbeta diversity seen at day 60 was put down to recipient T cells and intrathymic progenitors that had survived conditioning.

Comment on this clonotype: It has no known antigen specificity. Per-base quality was not reported, and no clone a single base away is much larger than it.

The library came from PCR. Sequencing relied on an Illumina HiSeq 2500. To normalize quantification of the TCRbeta repertoire, the TCR libraries were built with molecular barcoding that relied on unique molecular identifiers. The public reads were reprocessed in TCRdb via fastp at Q25 and MiXCR, keeping in-frame beta chains. Merged by CDR3 protein, the rows form single entries marked with the most common genes and DNA. For this sample the table gives some 440,000 distinct CDR3 sequences, of which 16% were detected only once. The top ten hold over 25% of the sample. From the cysteine through the phenylalanine, the CDR3 covers 15 amino acids. The only DNA kept is the CDR3, 45 bases in frame from the first base. V and J are trimmed by 6 bases and 10 bases, and the gene matches miss 11 bases of the junction. CDR1 and CDR2 (MGHRA, YSYEKL) derive from the germline V gene. According to the study, the label for this sample's treatment or condition signals: allogeneic hematopoietic cell transplantation with graft depleted of TCRalphabeta T cells and CD19 B cells. The transplant recipients were children given TCRalphabeta/CD19-depleted allogeneic hematopoietic cell grafts.

The clonotype was recovered from a boy less than two years old who had a stem cell transplant for Wiskott-Aldrich syndrome, so the T cells may come from the graft donor. Recombination connected TRBV4-1 to TRBJ1-4; TRBD1 aligns with 10 central bases. The sample in question was PBMCs, mostly from graft donor cells, obtained 360 days after TCRalphabeta/CD19-depleted stem cell transplant. Here the CDR3 is given as CASSSTRDRGPKLFF. The DNA is as follows: TGCGCCAGCAGTTCTACCCGGGACAGGGGCCCAAAACTGTTTTTT.